This TCR beta chain comes out of a study of PD-1 blockade in classical Hodgkin lymphoma. Whole-study results and caveats: Reported findings placed baseline TCR diversity lower in newly diagnosed patients (compared with healthy donors). What caused the repertoire differences, perhaps disease activity or prior therapy, remains undefined.

Time point described: newly diagnosed, previously untreated cHL patient sample. The study compared against PBMCs from newly diagnosed, untreated classical Hodgkin lymphoma. With V trimmed by 4 bases and J by 13 bases, 12 bases remained unmatched. CDR1 SQVTM and CDR2 ANQGSEA come from the germline V gene. This CDR3 comprises 13 residues. Only in-frame clones appear in the TCRdb table, and some are missing; sequencing was by immunoSEQ multiplex PCR. This sample has around 26,000 clones, with 94% found just once. This clone was picked up one time. Its antigen remains unidentified. The chain carries TRBV29-1 and TRBJ2-2; TRBD2 matches at 7 bases. The sequence was obtained from a human donor with classical Hodgkin lymphoma. Sequencing input: peripheral blood mononuclear cells (PBMCs). The CDR3 nucleotides are TGCAGCGTTGGGGCCCCCTCTAGCGGAAGGCTGTTTTTT. This sequence encodes CSVGAPSSGRLFF.